Listed below are T cell receptor beta chains from one sample, sequenced in a study of blood T cell repertoires in COVID-19. Produced via immunoSEQ multiplex PCR; TCRdb's table is partial and in-frame only. The sample lists about 90,000 clones, roughly 71% seen once, with approximately 9.2% in the top ten. Input material: peripheral blood. Receptor source: an elderly woman with acute or convalescent COVID-19. CDR3s include the opening cysteine and the closing phenylalanine or tryptophan. A D gene is named only where the DNA matches it firmly. Where a row states a size, it is once, few, many or the class of an expanded clone; other rows omit it.

j_call | d_call | v_call | clone_size | cdr3_aa | cdr3_nt
TRBJ2-1 | . | TRBV7-9 | . | CASRNRVGEQFF | TGTGCCAGCAGGAACAGGGTAGGGGAGCAGTTCTTC
TRBJ2-1 | TRBD2 | TRBV7-2 | once | CASSPPGLAVNEQFF | TGTGCCAGCAGCCCGCCGGGACTAGCGGTCAATGAGCAGTTCTTC
TRBJ2-7 | TRBD1 | TRBV11-3 | . | CASSLEGQGIYEQYF | TGTGCCAGCAGCTTAGAGGGACAGGGGATCTACGAGCAGTACTTC
TRBJ2-5 | . | TRBV18 | . | CASSPTGGGETQYF | TGTGCCAGCTCACCTACCGGGGGTGGAGAGACCCAGTACTTC
TRBJ2-2 | . | TRBV7-3 | . | CASSLRAADMNTGELFF | TGTGCCAGCAGCTTAAGGGCTGCAGACATGAACACCGGGGAGCTGTTTTTT
TRBJ1-4 | . | TRBV6-6 | . | CASSLDNLGEKLFF | TGTGCCAGCAGTCTGGACAATTTAGGGGAAAAACTGTTTTTT
TRBJ1-1 | . | TRBV29-1 | . | CSVLAPSNTEAFF | TGCAGCGTTTTAGCGCCCTCGAACACTGAAGCTTTCTTT
TRBJ2-7 | . | TRBV10-3 | many | CAISERRLASNEQYF | TGTGCCATCAGTGAGCGACGCCTAGCTTCCAACGAGCAGTACTTC
TRBJ2-7 | . | TRBV19 | . | CASSIWAATYEQYF | TGTGCCAGTAGTATCTGGGCAGCTACCTACGAGCAGTACTTC
TRBJ1-1 | . | TRBV5-4 | . | CASSLKSGNTEAFF | TGTGCCAGCAGCTTGAAATCAGGGAACACTGAAGCTTTCTTT
TRBJ1-1 | TRBD1 | TRBV28 | . | CASRRGQGAAEAFF | TGTGCCTCCCGACGCGGACAGGGGGCGGCTGAAGCTTTCTTT
TRBJ2-7 | . | TRBV3-1/TRBV3-2 | few | CASSRTLRGNEQYF | TGTGCCAGCAGCCGAACGCTCAGGGGAAACGAGCAGTACTTC
TRBJ1-5 | TRBD1 | TRBV30 | . | CALAQGAGQPQHF | TGTGCCTTGGCGCAGGGGGCGGGACAGCCCCAGCATTTT
TRBJ2-7 | . | TRBV29-1 | . | CSVEILREQYF | TGCAGCGTTGAAATACTCCGGGAGCAGTACTTC
TRBJ1-1 | TRBD1 | TRBV30 | few | CAWRETGGAGTEAFF | TGTGCCTGGAGAGAGACAGGGGGCGCGGGGACTGAAGCTTTCTTT
TRBJ1-2 | . | TRBV5-1 | many | CASSLTEANYGYTF | TGCGCCAGCAGCTTAACAGAAGCTAACTATGGCTACACCTTC
TRBJ2-1 | . | TRBV18 | . | CASSLEDAYNEQFF | TGTGCCAGCTCACTTGAGGATGCCTACAATGAGCAGTTCTTC
TRBJ1-4 | . | TRBV28 | . | CASSFQNSEKLFF | TGTGCCAGCAGTTTTCAGAATTCCGAAAAACTGTTTTTT
TRBJ1-1 | TRBD1 | TRBV28 | . | CASTSPGQGNTEAFF | TGTGCCAGCACCAGTCCGGGACAGGGGAACACTGAAGCTTTCTTT
TRBJ1-2 | . | TRBV28 | . | CASSLQGSEGYTF | TGTGCCAGCAGTTTACAGGGGTCCGAAGGCTACACCTTC
TRBJ2-1 | TRBD2 | TRBV7-2 | . | CASSHGTSGRAGEFF | TGTGCCAGCAGCCATGGGACTAGCGGGAGGGCCGGGGAGTTCTTC
TRBJ2-7 | TRBD1 | TRBV18 | . | CASSLRTGDEQYF | TGTGCCAGCTCACTAAGGACAGGGGACGAGCAGTACTTC
TRBJ2-2 | TRBD2 | TRBV7-3 | . | CASSLGGVNTGELFF | TGTGCCAGCAGCTTAGGGGGGGTGAACACCGGGGAGCTGTTTTTT
TRBJ2-2 | . | TRBV5-4 | . | CASSLAGRSTGELFF | TGTGCCAGCAGCTTGGCAGGGAGGAGCACCGGGGAGCTGTTTTTT
TRBJ1-4 | TRBD1 | TRBV5-4 | . | CASSSTGATNEKLFF | TGTGCCAGCAGCTCCACAGGGGCAACTAATGAAAAACTGTTTTTT